Each of the 9 T cell receptor beta chains below was sequenced from the same sample in a study of T cell repertoires in cytomegalovirus infection. One entry per CDR3 protein results from TCRdb running MiXCR on the reads. The sample includes about 360,000 distinct CDR3 sequences, approximately 18% seen only once; the top ten take 7.5% to 9.5%. The sample taken for sequencing was PBMCs. The receptors shown here come from a human donor in good health (CMV status not recorded). Some clones in this sample may be carry-over from other donors' samples.

This clonotype was picked up a small number of times. V gene TRBV15 combines with J gene TRBJ2-5, with 9 bases aligning to TRBD1. The CDR3 contains 13 residues. Germline CDR1 LNHNV, CDR2 YYDKDF (reference sequence). V was clipped by 8 bases and J by 5 bases; unmatched bases: 6. The CDR3 DNA reads TGTGCCACCGCGGGACAGGGAACGGAGACCCAGTACTTC. Protein product: CATAGQGTETQYF.

This sequence joins TRBV29-1 and TRBJ1-1, with 9 bases lining up with TRBD1. After removal of 6 bases from V and 7 bases from J, the junction contained 6 bases not matched to a gene. Per germline, CDR1 SQVTM and CDR2 ANQGSEA. The CDR3 spans 12 residues. The CDR3 DNA follows: TGCAGCGTCGGACAGGGGCCCCTTGAAGCTTTCTTT. Amino acid sequence: CSVGQGPLEAFF.

This clonotype was seen only a few times. The V and J genes are TRBV19 and TRBJ1-5; D perhaps matches TRBD1 (5 bases). The V and J ends lost 11 bases and 5 bases respectively, with 16 bases between them. Per germline, CDR1 LNHDA and CDR2 SQIVND (reference sequence). This CDR3 is 13 amino acids long. The CDR3 coding sequence is TGTGCCGCCCAAGACAGACCAGATCAGCCCCAGCATTTT. It yields the protein CAAQDRPDQPQHF.

The chain joins TRBV6-5 to TRBJ2-3; D unclear. The germline gives CDR1 MNHEY, CDR2 SVGAGI. The CDR3 extends over 13 amino acids. Trimming stripped 1 base from V and 3 bases from J, with 5 bases between. CDR3 protein: CASSYYETDTQYF. CDR3 sequence (DNA): TGTGCCAGCAGTTACTACGAAACAGATACGCAGTATTTT.

This clonotype was seen only a few times. The chain couples TRBV19 to TRBJ2-6; 8 bases agree with TRBD1. There are 16 residues in the CDR3. V lost 5 bases and J lost 0; bases outside the gene matches: 3. Germline V gene lookup returns CDR1 LNHDA and CDR2 SQIVND (reference sequence). In DNA, the CDR3 is TGTGCCAGTAGTGACAGGGGATACTCTGGGGCCAACGTCCTGACTTTC. It encodes CASSDRGYSGANVLTF.

The chain is built from TRBV7-2 and TRBJ2-1, with a weak D call TRBD2 (5 bases). Germline V CDR1 and CDR2: SGHTA, FQGNSA. The length of the CDR3 is 13 residues. The V end was cut by 3 bases, the J end by 6 bases, with 9 bases between. The CDR3 spells CASSFFTSNEQFF. In DNA, the CDR3 is TGTGCCAGCAGCTTTTTCACTAGCAATGAGCAGTTCTTC.

This clonotype has a handful of counts. This rearrangement joins TRBV2 to TRBJ1-2; D not certain. The CDR3 runs 11 residues. Germline V gene sequence: CDR1 SNHLY, CDR2 FYNNEI. Trimming removed 4 bases from V and 8 bases from J, with 8 bases in between. Written as DNA, the CDR3 is TGTGCCAGCAGTGGGCTTGGGGGCTACACCTTC. Translated: CASSGLGGYTF.

This clonotype was seen ten or more times. This sequence joins TRBV4-1 and TRBJ2-1, with D unresolved. V was shortened by 0 bases and J by 7 bases, with 16 bases between the two germline ends. The germline V gene has CDR1 MGHRA and CDR2 YSYEKL. CDR3 length: 16 residues. The chain's CDR3 is CASSQDRSNSWNEQFF. The CDR3 nucleotides are TGCGCCAGCAGCCAAGATCGGAGTAATAGCTGGAATGAGCAGTTCTTC.

This clonotype turned up a few times. The V call is TRBV12-5, the J call TRBJ2-3; D remains ambiguous. Germline loops: CDR1 LGHNT, CDR2 FRNRAP. This CDR3 is 14 amino acids long. Trimming took 3 bases from V and 1 from J, leaving 8 bases between them. CDR3 loop: CASGFHGGTDTQYF. CDR3 DNA sequence: TGTGCTAGTGGTTTTCACGGCGGCACAGATACGCAGTATTTT.